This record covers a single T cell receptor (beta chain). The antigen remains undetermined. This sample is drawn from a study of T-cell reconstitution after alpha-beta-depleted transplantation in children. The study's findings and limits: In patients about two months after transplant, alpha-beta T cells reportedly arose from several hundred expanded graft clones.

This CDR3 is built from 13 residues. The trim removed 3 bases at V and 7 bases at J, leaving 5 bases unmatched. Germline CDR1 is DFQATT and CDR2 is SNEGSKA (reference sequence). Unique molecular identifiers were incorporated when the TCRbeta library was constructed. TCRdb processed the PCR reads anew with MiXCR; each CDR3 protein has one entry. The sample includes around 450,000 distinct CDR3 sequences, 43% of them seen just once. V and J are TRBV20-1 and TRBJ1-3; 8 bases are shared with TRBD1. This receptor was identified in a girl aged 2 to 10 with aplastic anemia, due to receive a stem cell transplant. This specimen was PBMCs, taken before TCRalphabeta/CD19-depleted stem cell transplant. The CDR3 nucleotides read TGCAGTGCTAGTTACAGGGGGGGTAACACCATATATTTT. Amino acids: CSASYRGGNTIYF.